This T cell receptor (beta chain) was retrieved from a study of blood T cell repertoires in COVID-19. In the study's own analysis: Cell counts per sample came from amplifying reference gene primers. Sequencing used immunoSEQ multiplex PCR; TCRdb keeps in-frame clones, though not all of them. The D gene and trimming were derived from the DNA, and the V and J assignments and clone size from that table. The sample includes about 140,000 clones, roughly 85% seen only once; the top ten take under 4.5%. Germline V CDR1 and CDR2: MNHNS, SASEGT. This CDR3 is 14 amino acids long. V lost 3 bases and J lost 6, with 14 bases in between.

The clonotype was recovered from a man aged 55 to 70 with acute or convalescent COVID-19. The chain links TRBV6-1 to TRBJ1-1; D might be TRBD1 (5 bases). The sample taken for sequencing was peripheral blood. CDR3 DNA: TGTGCCAGCAGTGAGGGGGGTGTAAGGGCTGAAGCTTTCTTT. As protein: CASSEGGVRAEAFF.